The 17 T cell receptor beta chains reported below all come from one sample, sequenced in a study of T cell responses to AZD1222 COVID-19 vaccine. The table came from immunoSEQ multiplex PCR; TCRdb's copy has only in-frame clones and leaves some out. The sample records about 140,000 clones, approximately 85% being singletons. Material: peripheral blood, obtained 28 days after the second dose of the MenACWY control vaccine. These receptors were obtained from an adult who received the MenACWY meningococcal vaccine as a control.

CDR3 bases: TGCGCCAGCCAATCTAGAGGGACGGACTACAATGAGCAGTTCTTC. Protein: CASQSRGTDYNEQFF. The V and J genes are TRBV5-1 and TRBJ2-1; perhaps D is TRBD1 or TRBD2 (5 bases each). Germline values: CDR1 SGHRS, CDR2 YFSETQ. V lost 7 bases to trimming and J lost 3 bases, with 17 bases between them. This CDR3 has 15 amino acids.

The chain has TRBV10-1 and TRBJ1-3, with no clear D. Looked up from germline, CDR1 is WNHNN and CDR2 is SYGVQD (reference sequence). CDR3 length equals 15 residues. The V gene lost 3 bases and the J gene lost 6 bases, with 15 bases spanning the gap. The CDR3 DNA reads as TGCGCCAGCAGTGACCACAGAGGACGCGAAAACACCATATATTTT. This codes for CASSDHRGRENTIYF.

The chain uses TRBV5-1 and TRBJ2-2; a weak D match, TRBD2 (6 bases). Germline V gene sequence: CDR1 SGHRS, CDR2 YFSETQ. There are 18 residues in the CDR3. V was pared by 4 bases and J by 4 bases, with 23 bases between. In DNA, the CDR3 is TGCGCCAGCAGCGTCGGGACCGGGAGTACCCTCGGCACCGGGGAGCTGTTTTTT. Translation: CASSVGTGSTLGTGELFF.

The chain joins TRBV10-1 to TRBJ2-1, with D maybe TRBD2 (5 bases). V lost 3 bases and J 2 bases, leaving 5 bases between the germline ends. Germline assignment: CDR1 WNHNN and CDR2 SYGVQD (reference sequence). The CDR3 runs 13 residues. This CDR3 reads CASSDGAYNEQFF. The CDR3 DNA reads TGCGCCAGCAGTGACGGGGCCTACAATGAGCAGTTCTTC.

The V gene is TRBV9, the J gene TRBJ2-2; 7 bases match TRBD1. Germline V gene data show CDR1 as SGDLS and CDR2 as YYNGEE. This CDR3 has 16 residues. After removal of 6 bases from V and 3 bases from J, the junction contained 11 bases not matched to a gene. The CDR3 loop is CASTPGQLPHTGELFF. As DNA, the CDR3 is TGTGCCAGCACTCCGGGACAGCTCCCCCACACCGGGGAGCTGTTTTTT.

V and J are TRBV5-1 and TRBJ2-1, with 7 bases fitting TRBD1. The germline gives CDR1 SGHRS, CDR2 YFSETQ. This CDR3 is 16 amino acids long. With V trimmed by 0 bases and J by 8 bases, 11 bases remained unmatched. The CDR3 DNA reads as TGCGCCAGCAGCTTGGCTGGCCAGGGGGTAATTGATGAGCAGTTCTTC. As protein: CASSLAGQGVIDEQFF.

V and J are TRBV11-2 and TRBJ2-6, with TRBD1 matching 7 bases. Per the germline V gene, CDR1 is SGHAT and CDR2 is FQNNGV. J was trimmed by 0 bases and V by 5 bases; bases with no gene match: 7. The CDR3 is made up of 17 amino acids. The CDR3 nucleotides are TGTGCCAGCAGCGACAAGGGACAGACCTCTGGGGCCAACGTCCTGACTTTC. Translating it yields CASSDKGQTSGANVLTF.

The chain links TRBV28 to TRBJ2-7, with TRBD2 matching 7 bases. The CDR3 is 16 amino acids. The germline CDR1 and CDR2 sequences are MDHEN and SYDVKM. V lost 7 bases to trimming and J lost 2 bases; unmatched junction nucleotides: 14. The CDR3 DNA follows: TGTGCCAGCACCCCGCTGCGACTAGCCATAACCTACGAGCAGTACGTC. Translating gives CASTPLRLAITYEQYV.

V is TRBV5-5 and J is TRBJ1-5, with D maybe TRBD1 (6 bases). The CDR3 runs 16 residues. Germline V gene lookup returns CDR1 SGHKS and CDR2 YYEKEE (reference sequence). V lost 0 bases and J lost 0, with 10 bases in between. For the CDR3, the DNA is TGTGCCAGCAGCTTGGCCGGGGGGCGTAGCAATCAGCCCCAGCATTTT. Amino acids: CASSLAGGRSNQPQHF. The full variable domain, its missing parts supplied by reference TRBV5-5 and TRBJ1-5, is DAGVTQSPTHLIKTRGQQVTLRCSPISGHKSVSWYQQVLGQGPQFIFQYYEKEERGRGNFPDRFSARQFPNYSSELNVNALLLGDSALYLCASSLAGGRSNQPQHFGDGTRLSIL.

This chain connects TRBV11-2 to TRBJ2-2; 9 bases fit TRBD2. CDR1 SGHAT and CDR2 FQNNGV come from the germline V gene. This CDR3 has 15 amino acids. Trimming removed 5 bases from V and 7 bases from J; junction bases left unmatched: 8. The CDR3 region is CASSLVAGDGGELFF. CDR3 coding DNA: TGTGCCAGCAGCCTGGTAGCGGGAGACGGCGGGGAGCTGTTTTTT. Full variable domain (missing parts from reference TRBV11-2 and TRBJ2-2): EAGVAQSPRYKIIEKRQSVAFWCNPISGHATLYWYQQILGQGPKLLIQFQNNGVVDDSQLPKDRFSAERLKGVDSTLKIQPAKLEDSAVYLCASSLVAGDGGELFFGEGSRLTVL.

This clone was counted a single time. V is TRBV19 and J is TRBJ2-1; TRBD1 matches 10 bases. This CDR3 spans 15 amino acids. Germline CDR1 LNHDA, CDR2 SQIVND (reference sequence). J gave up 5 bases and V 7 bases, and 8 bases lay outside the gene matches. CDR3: CASTLDRGWNNEQFF. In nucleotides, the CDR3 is TGTGCCAGTACCCTGGACAGGGGGTGGAACAATGAGCAGTTCTTC.

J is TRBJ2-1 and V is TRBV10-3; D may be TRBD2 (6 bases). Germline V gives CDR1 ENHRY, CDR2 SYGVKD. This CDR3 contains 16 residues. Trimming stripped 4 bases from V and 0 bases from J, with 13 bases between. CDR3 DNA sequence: TGTGCCATCAGTGGTGGTAGCGGCAGCTCCTACAATGAGCAGTTCTTC. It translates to CAISGGSGSSYNEQFF.

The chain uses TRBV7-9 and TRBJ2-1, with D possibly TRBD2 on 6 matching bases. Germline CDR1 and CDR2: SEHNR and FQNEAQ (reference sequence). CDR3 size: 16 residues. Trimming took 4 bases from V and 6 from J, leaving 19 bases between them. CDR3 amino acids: CASSSLGGGATNEQFF. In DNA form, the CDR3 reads TGTGCCAGCAGCTCCCTGGGTGGCGGGGCCACCAATGAGCAGTTCTTC.

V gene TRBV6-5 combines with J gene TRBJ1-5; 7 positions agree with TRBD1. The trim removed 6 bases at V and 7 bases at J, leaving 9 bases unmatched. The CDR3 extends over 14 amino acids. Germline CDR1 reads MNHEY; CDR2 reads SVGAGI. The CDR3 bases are TGTGCCAGCAGGCCTGAGGGGGCTAGGCAGCCCCAGCATTTT. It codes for CASRPEGARQPQHF.

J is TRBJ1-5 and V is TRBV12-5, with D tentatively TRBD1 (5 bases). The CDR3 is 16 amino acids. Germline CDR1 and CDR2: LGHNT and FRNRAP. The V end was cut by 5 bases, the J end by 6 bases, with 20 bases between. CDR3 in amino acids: CASGLPGGKGSQPQHF. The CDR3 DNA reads TGTGCTAGTGGTCTCCCGGGGGGTAAGGGTAGTCAGCCCCAGCATTTT.

CDR3 in DNA: TGCGCCAGCAGTCGGGAGGGGACAGGGGACTCACCCCTCCACTTT. Its translation is CASSREGTGDSPLHF. The chain couples TRBV5-1 to TRBJ1-6; 10 bases agree with TRBD1. This CDR3 contains 15 residues. Losses at the gene ends were 5 bases for V and 10 bases for J; bases not matched to a gene: 9. Germline CDR1 reads SGHRS; CDR2 reads YFSETQ.

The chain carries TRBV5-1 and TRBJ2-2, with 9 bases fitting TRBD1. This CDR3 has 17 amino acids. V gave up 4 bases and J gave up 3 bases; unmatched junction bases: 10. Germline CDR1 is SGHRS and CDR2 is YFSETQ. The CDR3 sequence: CASSPLPTGGYTGELFF. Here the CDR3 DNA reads TGCGCCAGCAGCCCTCTTCCGACAGGGGGATACACCGGGGAGCTGTTTTTT.